The sequence of this TCR beta chain was determined in a study of cytomegalovirus exposure and HLA in healthy donors. Broader study findings: In vitro testing confirmed a few CMV-associated chains as specific for CMV antigens. Rare TCR sequences dominated, though some public TCRs recurred in many donors. With high specificity and sensitivity, the classifier reportedly diagnosed cytomegalovirus status. The listing of fewer than 200 TCR beta chains classed them as cytomegalovirus-associated.

Regarding this clone: Its antigen is not identified.

The protocol was immunoSEQ multiplex PCR, while the TCRdb copy is restricted to in-frame clones and leaves out a portion. The data show 150,000 to 200,000 clones, with around four fifths seen just once and around 6.7% held by the top ten. Sequencing used PBMCs. This receptor was taken from a man between 18 and 29 years old in good health and CMV-seropositive.

DNA of the CDR3: TGTGCCAGCTCACCACCGAATGCCGGAGACACCGGGGAGCTGTTTTTT. Protein sequence: CASSPPNAGDTGELFF. The chain joins TRBV18 to TRBJ2-2; D is unresolved. The V gene's germline CDR1 is KGHSH and CDR2 LQKENI. This CDR3 is built from 16 residues. Trimming pared 0 bases from V and 3 bases from J, leaving 11 bases between.